These 26 T cell receptor beta chains originate from one sample sequenced in a study of tumor-infiltrating lymphocytes in primary liver carcinoma. Reverse transcription of roughly 0.5 ug total RNA with a constant-region primer produced TCR beta cDNA. Construction of TCR beta libraries relied on three successive nested multiplex PCR rounds employing slightly modified ARM-PCR. Two initial PCR rounds of 10 to 11 cycles each paired TRBV1-TRBV30 forward primers with a C-beta reverse primer. MiXCR, applied by TCRdb to the multiplex PCR reads, yields one record per CDR3 protein. The sample lists fewer than 75,000 distinct CDR3 sequences; approximately 70% were seen once. Scientists recovered RNA and DNA together from roughly 20-30 mg of unsorted bulk tissue. Sequencing was performed on liver tumor tissue from sampling region 2. Subset specified: tumor region T2, inferior pole. Every receptor here comes from a man aged 35-49 years with primary liver carcinoma and hepatitis B virus infection.

With regard to this clonotype: This clone may be a read error of a much larger clone one base away. V is TRBV28 and J is TRBJ2-5; D perhaps matches TRBD1 (6 bases). V lost 3 bases and J lost 5, with 16 bases in between. Per germline, CDR1 MDHEN and CDR2 SYDVKM. CDR3 size: 15 residues. In DNA, the CDR3 is TGTGCCAGCAGTTTGCCGACAGGCCTGTATGAGACCCAGTACTTC. It codes for CASSLPTGLYETQYF.

This CDR3 is CASSSAGLALNNEQFF. The CDR3 region has the DNA TGCGCCAGTAGCTCTGCGGGACTAGCGCTGAACAATGAGCAGTTCTTC. The J gene is TRBJ2-1, the V gene TRBV4-3, with 10 bases that match TRBD2. The CDR3 totals 16 residues. V lost 9 bases to trimming and J lost 5 bases; unmatched junction nucleotides: 13. Germline loops: CDR1 LGHNA, CDR2 YSLEER.

The V gene is TRBV4-3, the J gene TRBJ1-3; D remains ambiguous. Germline V gene lookup returns CDR1 LGHNA and CDR2 YSLEER. CDR3 size: 15 residues. The ends were cut back, 4 bases at V and 7 bases at J, with 17 bases in the middle. The CDR3 loop reads CASSRNDGLGNTIYF. The CDR3 coding sequence is TGCGCCAGCAGCCGAAACGATGGGCTCGGTAACACCATATATTTT.

Comments on this clonotype: Germline and junction disagree at one end, which may indicate a read error. The rearrangement joins TRBV6-5 to TRBJ1-6, with D possibly matching TRBD1 (6 bases). The CDR3 is 15 amino acids. From germline, CDR1 is MNHEY and CDR2 SVGAGI. The CDR3 coding sequence is TGTGCCAGCAGGCATAGGGGGGTGAATAATACACCCCTCCACTTT. Translation: CASRHRGVNNTPLHF.

This clonotype occurred once. One junction end does not reproduce the germline sequence, and a read error may be involved. V and J are TRBV4-1 and TRBJ2-7, with D perhaps assigned TRBD1 or TRBD2 (5 bases each). Germline V CDR1 and CDR2: MGHRA, YSYEKL. The CDR3 length is 14 residues. CDR3 loop: CAGSWDAALGEQYF. The CDR3 DNA sequence: TGCGCCGGCAGCTGGGACGCCGCCCTGGGCGAGCAATACTTC.

A few counts support this clonotype. The V and J genes are TRBV14 and TRBJ2-7, with D tentatively TRBD2 (6 bases). This CDR3 contains 14 residues. Per germline, CDR1 SGHDN and CDR2 FVKESK. With 3 bases removed from V and 6 bases from J, the gap between germline ends came to 15 bases. This CDR3 reads CASSHRTYGSEQYF. CDR3 DNA: TGTGCCAGCAGCCACCGGACTTACGGGAGCGAGCAGTACTTC.

As concerns this clonotype: Since a much larger clone is just one base distant, this may be a read error. The chain has TRBV20-1 and TRBJ2-1; TRBD2 matches 12 bases. CDR1 DFQATT and CDR2 SNEGSKA come from the germline V gene (reference sequence). J lost 10 bases, V lost 3 bases, and 13 bases had no gene match. The CDR3 totals 16 residues. The chain's CDR3 is CSASVPASGRAGEQFF. CDR3 DNA: TGCAGTGCTAGTGTCCCGGCTAGCGGGAGGGCCGGAGAGCAGTTCTTC.

For this clonotype: One junction end does not reproduce the germline sequence, and a read error may be involved. V is TRBV10-3 and J is TRBJ2-2; no firm D call. Per the germline V gene, CDR1 is ENHRY and CDR2 is SYGVKD. The CDR3 totals 17 residues. CDR3 sequence (DNA): TGTGCCATCAGTGAGTTCGAAGTTGGGCCAGACACCAGGGAGCTGTTTTTT. Its translation is CAISEFEVGPDTRELFF.

Turning to this clonotype: A read error may explain this, as a much larger clone is one base away. V usage is TRBV7-9 and J usage is TRBJ1-2; D uncertain. This CDR3 spans 13 amino acids. Looked up from germline, CDR1 is SEHNR and CDR2 is FQNEAQ (reference sequence). V lost 5 bases and J 8 bases, leaving 15 bases between the germline ends. CDR3 coding DNA: TGTGCCAGCAGCATAGGTATCGAAAGGGGCTACACCTTC. As protein: CASSIGIERGYTF.

Concerning this clonotype: Compared with germline, one end of the junction differs, possibly owing to a read error. This chain uses TRBV5-1 with TRBJ1-1; TRBD1 might be the D (5 bases). Germline loops: CDR1 SGHRS, CDR2 YFSETQ. The CDR3 totals 14 residues. The CDR3 protein is CASSLFGARTEALF. As DNA, the CDR3 is TGCGCCAGCAGCTTGTTTGGGGCCCGCACTGAAGCTCTCTTT.

As to this clonotype: An end of the junction differs from the germline gene, which may be a read error. The chain employs TRBV29-1 and TRBJ2-1; D possibly corresponds to TRBD2 (6 bases). Germline V CDR1 and CDR2: SQVTM, ANQGSEA. The CDR3 is made up of 13 amino acids. The CDR3 DNA sequence: TGCAGCGGGGGGACTGGCGGGTTCAATGAGCAGTCCTTC. Protein product: CSGGTGGFNEQSF.

This clonotype was recorded a few times. This chain joins TRBV11-1 and TRBJ2-4; TRBD2 aligns across 9 bases. Germline values: CDR1 SGHAT, CDR2 FQDESV (reference sequence). This CDR3 is built from 17 residues. Losses at the gene ends were 3 bases for V and 1 base for J; bases not matched to a gene: 7. The CDR3: CASSFPGTSWAKNIQYF. The DNA for the CDR3 is TGTGCCAGCAGCTTCCCCGGGACTAGCTGGGCCAAAAACATTCAGTACTTC.

Worth noting for this clonotype: A read error may produce the germline difference seen at one junction end. This chain links TRBV4-2 with TRBJ2-2; 7 bases line up with TRBD2. The CDR3 sequence is 19 residues long. From germline, CDR1 is LGHNA and CDR2 YNFKEQ. CDR3 nucleotides: TGTGCCAGCAGCCAAGGGCTAGTGGGAGGGTTAGCGAACACCGAGGAGCTGTTTTTT. Its translation is CASSQGLVGGLANTEELFF.

Notes on this clonotype: One junction end disagrees with the germline gene, perhaps due to a read error. The rearrangement links TRBV4-1 to TRBJ2-7; perhaps TRBD1 as D (5 bases). The germline V gene encodes CDR1 MGHRA and CDR2 YSYEKL. The CDR3 extends over 15 amino acids. The CDR3, as DNA: TGCGCCAGCAGCCAAGGCCAGGGCGGAACCTACGGGCAGTACTTC. Its translation: CASSQGQGGTYGQYF.

A word on this clonotype: The junction does not match germline at one end; this may be a read error. The J gene is TRBJ2-7, the V gene TRBV6-2 or TRBV6-3; D is unclear. The CDR3 covers 12 residues. CDR1 MNHEY and CDR2 SVGEGT come from the germline V gene. CDR3 amino acids: CASSFGSYDQYF. The CDR3 DNA reads as TGTGCCAGCAGTTTTGGCAGCTACGACCAGTACTTC.

Notes on this clonotype: A junction end diverges from the germline sequence, so it may reflect a read error. The chain employs TRBV6-5 and TRBJ2-5; 8 bases line up with TRBD1. Germline assignment: CDR1 MNHEY and CDR2 SVGAGI. This CDR3 has 15 amino acids. The CDR3 sequence is CASSSYRGFQETQCF. CDR3 nucleotides: TGTGCCAGCAGCTCGTACAGGGGGTTCCAAGAGACCCAATGCTTC.

V and J are TRBV5-5 and TRBJ2-5; D is unclear. Trimming took off 7 bases at V and 4 bases at J, with 11 bases between the two ends. Germline V gives CDR1 SGHKS, CDR2 YYEKEE (reference sequence). This CDR3 is 12 amino acids long. The chain's CDR3 is CASRMGTETQYF. The CDR3 DNA reads as TGTGCCAGCCGCATGGGTACAGAGACCCAGTACTTC.

This clonotype was recorded once. An end of the junction does not agree with germline; a read error may underlie this. V is TRBV11-2 and J is TRBJ2-5, with a tentative D call TRBD2 (6 bases). This CDR3 is built from 15 residues. Germline CDR1 is SGHAT and CDR2 is FQNNGV. The CDR3 DNA is TGTGCCAGCAGCCAAACTCCTGGCGGGAAAGAGACCCACTACTTC. Its protein product is CASSQTPGGKETHYF.

The V gene is TRBV28, the J gene TRBJ2-1, with 9 bases aligning to TRBD2. Germline assignment: CDR1 MDHEN and CDR2 SYDVKM. The CDR3 is 18 amino acids. Losses at the gene ends were 4 bases for V and 3 bases for J; bases not matched to a gene: 13. The CDR3 sequence: CASSSPSGAGGFYNEQFF. The CDR3 nucleotides are TGTGCCAGCAGTTCCCCCTCGGGGGCGGGAGGGTTCTACAATGAGCAGTTCTTC.

Remarks on this clonotype: No conserved phenylalanine or tryptophan is present at the end of the CDR3, so a read error is the likely explanation. The chain links TRBV6-1 to TRBJ2-1; perhaps TRBD1 as D (5 bases). The CDR3 is 12 amino acids. Per germline, CDR1 MNHNS and CDR2 SASEGT. Trimming stripped 11 bases from V and 9 bases from J, with 17 bases between. CDR3 nucleotide sequence: TGTGCCTACAGGCGGTCGATCAGTGAGCAGTTCCTC. Translating it yields CAYRRSISEQFL.

In the case of this clonotype: A read error may produce the germline difference seen at one junction end. The rearrangement uses TRBV7-9 and TRBJ2-2; 7 nucleotides align to TRBD1. CDR3 length: 14 residues. Per the germline V gene, CDR1 is SEHNR and CDR2 is FQNEAQ (reference sequence). The CDR3 protein is CAISLEGADGELLF. CDR3 nucleotides: TGTGCCATCAGCTTAGAGGGGGCCGACGGGGAGCTGCTTTTT.

A remark on this clonotype: A read error may account for a junction end that differs from germline. The chain uses TRBV4-2 and TRBJ2-3; 10 positions agree with TRBD2. The CDR3 runs to 18 residues. In germline, CDR1 is LGHNA, CDR2 YNFKEQ. CDR3 DNA: TGTGCCATCAGCCTAGAGGCGCATCTAGCGGGAGCGACAGATACGCAGTATTTT. Translated: CAISLEAHLAGATDTQYF.

The chain links TRBV29-1 to TRBJ2-3, with 10 bases that match TRBD2. With V trimmed by 4 bases and J by 5 bases, 12 bases remained unmatched. Looked up from germline, CDR1 is SQVTM and CDR2 is ANQGSEA. This CDR3 contains 16 residues. In nucleotides, the CDR3 is TGCAGCGTTGGTGGACAAGCGGGAGGGCGCGTAGATACGCAGTATTTT. Protein: CSVGGQAGGRVDTQYF.

Notes on this clonotype: With a much larger clone just one base away, this may be a read error. This chain uses TRBV6-1 with TRBJ1-2; maybe TRBD1 (5 bases). The germline V gene has CDR1 MNHNS and CDR2 SASEGT. The CDR3 runs 12 residues. V was cut by 7 bases and J by 6 bases, with 12 bases left in between. DNA for the CDR3: TGTGCCAGCACCCAGGACAACCATGGCTACACCTTC. It translates to CASTQDNHGYTF.

A note on this clonotype: The junction does not match germline at one end; this may be a read error. This rearrangement joins TRBV11-2 to TRBJ2-2; D is perhaps TRBD2 (5 bases). Per germline, CDR1 SGHAT and CDR2 FQNNGV. The CDR3 loop spans 15 amino acids. CDR3 loop: CVSSFEGSKTGELFF. CDR3 coding DNA: TGTGTCAGCAGCTTTGAGGGATCAAAGACCGGGGAGCTGTTTTTT.

Of note for this clonotype: The final CDR3 position lacks the conserved phenylalanine or tryptophan, pointing to a likely read error. This chain connects TRBV5-1 to TRBJ2-2, with 8 bases matching TRBD1. Trimming took 2 bases from V and 6 from J; bases not matched to a gene: 6. This CDR3 has 15 residues. CDR1 and CDR2 from the germline V gene are SGHRS and YFSETQ. CDR3 sequence: CASSFRDRMAGELFS. The CDR3 nucleotides are TGCGCCAGCAGCTTCCGGGACAGGATGGCCGGGGAGCTGTTTTCT.